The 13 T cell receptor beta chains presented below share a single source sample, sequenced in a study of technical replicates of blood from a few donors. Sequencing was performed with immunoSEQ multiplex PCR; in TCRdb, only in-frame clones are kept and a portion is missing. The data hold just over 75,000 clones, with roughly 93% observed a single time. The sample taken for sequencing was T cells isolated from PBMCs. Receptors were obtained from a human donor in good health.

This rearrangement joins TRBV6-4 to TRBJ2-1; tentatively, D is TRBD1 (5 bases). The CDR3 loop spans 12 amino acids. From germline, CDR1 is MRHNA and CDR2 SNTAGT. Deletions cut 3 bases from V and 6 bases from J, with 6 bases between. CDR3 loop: CASSEGRNEQFF. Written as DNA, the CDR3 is TGTGCCAGCAGTGAGGGGCGCAATGAGCAGTTCTTC.

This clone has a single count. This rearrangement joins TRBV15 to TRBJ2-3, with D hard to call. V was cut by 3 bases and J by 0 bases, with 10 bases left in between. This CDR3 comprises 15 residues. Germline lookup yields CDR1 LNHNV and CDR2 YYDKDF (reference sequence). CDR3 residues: CATSSRHPSTDTQYF. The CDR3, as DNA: TGTGCCACCAGCAGCCGACACCCTAGCACAGATACGCAGTATTTT.

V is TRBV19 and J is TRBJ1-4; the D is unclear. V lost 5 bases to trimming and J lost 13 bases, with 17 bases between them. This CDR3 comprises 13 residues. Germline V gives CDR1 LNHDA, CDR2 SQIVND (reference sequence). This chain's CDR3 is CASSPPRGEVLFF. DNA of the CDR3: TGTGCCAGTAGTCCCCCCCGCGGGGAGGTACTGTTTTTT.

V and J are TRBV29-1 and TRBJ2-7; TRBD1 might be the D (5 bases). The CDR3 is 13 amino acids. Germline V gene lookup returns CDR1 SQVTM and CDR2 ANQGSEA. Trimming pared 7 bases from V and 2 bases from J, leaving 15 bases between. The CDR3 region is CSAHKAGTYEQYF. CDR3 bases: TGCAGCGCTCATAAGGCAGGGACCTACGAGCAGTACTTC.

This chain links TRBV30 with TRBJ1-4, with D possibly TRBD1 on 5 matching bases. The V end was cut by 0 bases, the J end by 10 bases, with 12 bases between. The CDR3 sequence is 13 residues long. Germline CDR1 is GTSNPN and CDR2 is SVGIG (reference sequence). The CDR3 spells CAWSVRPGGKLFF. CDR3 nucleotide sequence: TGTGCCTGGAGTGTACGTCCGGGGGGAAAACTGTTTTTT.

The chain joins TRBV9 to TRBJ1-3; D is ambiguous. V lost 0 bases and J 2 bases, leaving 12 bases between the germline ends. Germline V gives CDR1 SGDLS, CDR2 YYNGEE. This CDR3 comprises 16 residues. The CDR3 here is CASSVGASVAGNTIYF. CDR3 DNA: TGTGCCAGCAGCGTAGGGGCGTCAGTTGCTGGAAACACCATATATTTT.

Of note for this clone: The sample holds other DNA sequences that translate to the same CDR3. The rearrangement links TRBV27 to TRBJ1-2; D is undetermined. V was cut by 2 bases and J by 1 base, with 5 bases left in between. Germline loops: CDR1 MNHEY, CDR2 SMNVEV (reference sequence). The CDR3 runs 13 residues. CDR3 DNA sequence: TGTGCCAGCAGTTTAGGTAGTAACTATGGCTACACCTTC. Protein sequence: CASSLGSNYGYTF.

The CDR3 DNA reads TGCAGCGTTGAAGTGACAGGGATCCCCTATGGCTACACCTTC. Its translation is CSVEVTGIPYGYTF. The chain recombines TRBV29-1 with TRBJ1-2; 7 bases align to TRBD1. The junction had 6 bases not matched to a gene; V was cut back by 1 base and J by 4 bases. The CDR3 length is 14 residues. Germline V CDR1 and CDR2: SQVTM, ANQGSEA.

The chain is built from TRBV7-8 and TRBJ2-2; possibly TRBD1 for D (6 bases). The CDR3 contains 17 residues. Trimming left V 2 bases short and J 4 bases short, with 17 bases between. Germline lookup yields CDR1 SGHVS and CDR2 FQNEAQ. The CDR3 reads CASSLLFPGTSTGELFF. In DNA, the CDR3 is TGTGCCAGCAGCTTATTGTTCCCCGGGACAAGCACCGGGGAGCTGTTTTTT.

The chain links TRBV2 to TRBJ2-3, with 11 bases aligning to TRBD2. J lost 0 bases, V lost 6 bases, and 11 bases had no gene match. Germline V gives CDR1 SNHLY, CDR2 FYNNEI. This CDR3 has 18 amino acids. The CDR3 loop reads CASSYTSGSELSTDTQYF. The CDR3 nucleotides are TGTGCCAGCAGCTATACTAGCGGGAGCGAACTTAGCACAGATACGCAGTATTTT.

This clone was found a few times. The CDR3 spells CASSDGYEQYF. CDR3 bases: TGTGCCAGCAGTGACGGTTACGAGCAGTACTTC. The V and J genes are TRBV2 and TRBJ2-7; no firm D call. Germline-derived CDR1 and CDR2 are SNHLY and FYNNEI. This CDR3 comprises 11 residues. Trimming removed 3 bases from V and 4 bases from J, with 4 bases in between.

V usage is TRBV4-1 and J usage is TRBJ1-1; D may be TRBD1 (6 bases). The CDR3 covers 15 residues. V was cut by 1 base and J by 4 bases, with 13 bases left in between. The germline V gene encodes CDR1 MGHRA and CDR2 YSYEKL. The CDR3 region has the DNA TGCGCCAGCAGCCAAGTGGGGGCGAGAGGCACTGAAGCTTTCTTT. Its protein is CASSQVGARGTEAFF.

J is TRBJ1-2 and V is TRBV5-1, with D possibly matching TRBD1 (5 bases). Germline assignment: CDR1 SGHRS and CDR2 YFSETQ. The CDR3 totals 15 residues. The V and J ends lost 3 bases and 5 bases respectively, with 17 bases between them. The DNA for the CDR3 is TGCGCCAGCAGCTCCCCCCAGGGTGGGGTGTATGGCTACACCTTC. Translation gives CASSSPQGGVYGYTF.